A selection of T cell receptor beta chains follows, all from one sample in a study of T cells in Graves' hyperthyroidism and ophthalmopathy. TCRdb fed the multiplex PCR reads into MiXCR, producing one record per CDR3 protein. The profile covers around 380,000 distinct CDR3 sequences, with 13% appearing a single time and roughly 20% taken by the ten largest. Sequencing was done on a sample of blood. The receptors stem from a man younger than 45 with Graves' hyperthyroidism that later progressed to Graves' ophthalmopathy. Each CDR3 is given with its conserved first and last residue. The order of the fields is J gene, V gene, D gene, clone size, CDR3 protein, CDR3 DNA. D genes are given only for firm matches. Expanded clones are given a class, and other clones once, few, many or no size at all.

j_gene: TRBJ1-1; v_gene: TRBV20-1; d_gene: TRBD1; abundance: .; CDR3aa: CSAPTGGVDTEAFF; CDR3nt: TGCAGTGCCCCGACAGGGGGCGTTGACACTGAAGCTTTCTTT
j_gene: TRBJ1-4; v_gene: TRBV7-9; d_gene: .; abundance: many; CDR3aa: CASSLRRANEKLFF; CDR3nt: TGTGCCAGCAGCTTAAGAAGGGCTAATGAAAAACTGTTTTTT
j_gene: TRBJ1-2; v_gene: TRBV6-1; d_gene: .; abundance: many; CDR3aa: CASSTRWGAVSGYTF; CDR3nt: TGTGCCAGCAGTACTCGTTGGGGGGCCGTGTCTGGCTACACCTTC
j_gene: TRBJ1-6; v_gene: TRBV14; d_gene: TRBD1; abundance: .; CDR3aa: CASSQYGQGDSPLHF; CDR3nt: TGTGCCAGCAGCCAATACGGACAGGGCGATTCACCCCTCCACTTT
j_gene: TRBJ2-7; v_gene: TRBV29-1; d_gene: TRBD2; abundance: .; CDR3aa: CSVAHSGTLYEQYF; CDR3nt: TGCAGCGTCGCCCATAGCGGGACCCTCTACGAGCAGTACTTC
j_gene: TRBJ1-2; v_gene: TRBV7-9; d_gene: .; abundance: few; CDR3aa: CASSSQFSNYGYTF; CDR3nt: TGTGCCAGCAGCTCCCAGTTCTCTAACTATGGCTACACCTTC
j_gene: TRBJ2-5; v_gene: TRBV11-3; d_gene: TRBD1; abundance: many; CDR3aa: CASSLRQGRGETQYF; CDR3nt: TGTGCCAGCAGCCTCAGACAGGGCCGCGGCGAGACCCAGTACTTC
j_gene: TRBJ2-7; v_gene: TRBV20-1; d_gene: .; abundance: .; CDR3aa: CSAGQRTYEQYF; CDR3nt: TGCAGTGCTGGACAGAGGACCTACGAGCAGTACTTC
j_gene: TRBJ1-2; v_gene: TRBV5-1; d_gene: .; abundance: .; CDR3aa: CASSPTLLIWSRTGPNYGYTF; CDR3nt: TGCGCCAGCAGCCCTACATTATTGATTTGGAGCAGAACCGGGCCTAACTATGGCTACACCTTC
j_gene: TRBJ1-2; v_gene: TRBV19; d_gene: TRBD1; abundance: few; CDR3aa: CASSIGTGLLMSYTF; CDR3nt: TGTGCCAGTAGTATAGGGACAGGCCTTCTCATGAGCTACACCTTC
j_gene: TRBJ1-6; v_gene: TRBV4-1; d_gene: .; abundance: .; CDR3aa: CASSQVSPRGYNSPLHF; CDR3nt: TGCGCCAGCAGCCAAGTGAGCCCCCGTGGATATAATTCACCCCTCCACTTT
j_gene: TRBJ2-7; v_gene: TRBV20-1; d_gene: .; abundance: many; CDR3aa: CSAPRTVGSYEQYF; CDR3nt: TGCAGTGCTCCAAGGACCGTCGGATCCTACGAGCAGTACTTC
j_gene: TRBJ2-3; v_gene: TRBV4-1; d_gene: TRBD2; abundance: .; CDR3aa: CASSQDSSSGVKDTQYF; CDR3nt: TGCGCCAGCAGCCAAGATTCGTCTAGCGGGGTCAAAGATACGCAGTATTTT
j_gene: TRBJ2-7; v_gene: TRBV7-9; d_gene: TRBD1; abundance: many; CDR3aa: CASSLVTGQGAYEQYF; CDR3nt: TGTGCCAGCAGCTTAGTGACGGGACAGGGGGCGTACGAGCAGTACTTC
j_gene: TRBJ2-2; v_gene: TRBV12-3/TRBV12-4; d_gene: TRBD2; abundance: many; CDR3aa: CASRLAGGTGELFF; CDR3nt: TGTGCCAGCAGATTAGCGGGGGGCACCGGGGAGCTGTTTTTT
j_gene: TRBJ1-5; v_gene: TRBV6-1; d_gene: .; abundance: many; CDR3aa: CASSGTPYSNQPQHF; CDR3nt: TGTGCCAGCAGTGGGACCCCATATAGCAATCAGCCCCAGCATTTT
j_gene: TRBJ1-3; v_gene: TRBV5-1; d_gene: .; abundance: .; CDR3aa: CASSTGTGGNTIYF; CDR3nt: TGCGCCAGCAGCACGGGGACGGGTGGAAACACCATATATTTT
j_gene: TRBJ1-3; v_gene: TRBV7-2; d_gene: .; abundance: many; CDR3aa: CASSFWQGNTIYF; CDR3nt: TGTGCCAGCAGCTTTTGGCAGGGAAACACCATATATTTT
j_gene: TRBJ1-4; v_gene: TRBV5-5; d_gene: TRBD1; abundance: many; CDR3aa: CASSMEQGRPNEKLFF; CDR3nt: TGTGCCAGCAGCATGGAACAGGGGCGGCCTAATGAAAAACTGTTTTTT
j_gene: TRBJ2-1; v_gene: TRBV5-1; d_gene: TRBD1; abundance: many; CDR3aa: CASSVDRYNEQFF; CDR3nt: TGCGCCAGCAGCGTGGACAGGTACAATGAGCAGTTCTTC
j_gene: TRBJ1-6; v_gene: TRBV7-9; d_gene: TRBD1; abundance: few; CDR3aa: CASSGRDRERDNSPLHF; CDR3nt: TGTGCCAGCAGCGGCCGGGACAGGGAAAGGGATAATTCACCCCTCCACTTT
j_gene: TRBJ2-3; v_gene: TRBV20-1; d_gene: TRBD1; abundance: few; CDR3aa: CRGTGPGSDTQYF; CDR3nt: TGCAGGGGGACAGGCCCAGGGTCCGATACGCAGTATTTT
j_gene: TRBJ1-4; v_gene: TRBV20-1; d_gene: .; abundance: few; CDR3aa: CSAGGGATNEKLFF; CDR3nt: TGCAGTGCCGGGGGGGGGGCAACTAATGAAAAACTGTTTTTT
j_gene: TRBJ2-3; v_gene: TRBV13; d_gene: TRBD2; abundance: .; CDR3aa: CASSITSGGSTDTQYF; CDR3nt: TGTGCCAGCAGCATAACTAGCGGGGGGAGCACAGATACGCAGTATTTT
j_gene: TRBJ2-5; v_gene: TRBV3-1; d_gene: TRBD2; abundance: few; CDR3aa: CASSSRTSGGGEETQYF; CDR3nt: TGTGCCAGCAGCTCCCGGACTAGCGGGGGGGGGGAAGAGACCCAGTACTTC
j_gene: TRBJ2-1; v_gene: TRBV11-3; d_gene: .; abundance: few; CDR3aa: CASSLRPDEQFF; CDR3nt: TGTGCCAGCAGCTTACGGCCCGATGAGCAGTTCTTC
j_gene: TRBJ1-6; v_gene: TRBV5-1; d_gene: .; abundance: many; CDR3aa: CASSAGSGRDNSPLHF; CDR3nt: TGCGCCAGCAGCGCCGGATCCGGGAGAGATAATTCACCCCTCCACTTT